This T cell receptor (beta chain) was retrieved from a study of identical twins. TCRdb analysed the 5' RACE reads with MiXCR anew, one entry per CDR3 protein. The sample records around 280,000 distinct CDR3 sequences, more than 6.5% being singletons. The CDR3 runs to 14 residues. V was cut by 6 bases and J by 7 bases, with 15 bases left in between. This clonotype has a count of ten or more. These sequences were also reported in another study, on yellow fever vaccine responses in identical twins.

The chain combines TRBV12-3 or TRBV12-4 with TRBJ1-4; D perhaps matches TRBD1 (6 bases). The clonotype was recovered from a woman aged 18-29 years in good health. The sequencing input was memory (CD45RO+) T cells sorted from blood. This chain's CDR3 is CASRKDRLGEKLFF. CDR3 DNA: TGTGCCAGCAGAAAAGACAGGTTGGGTGAAAAACTGTTTTTT.